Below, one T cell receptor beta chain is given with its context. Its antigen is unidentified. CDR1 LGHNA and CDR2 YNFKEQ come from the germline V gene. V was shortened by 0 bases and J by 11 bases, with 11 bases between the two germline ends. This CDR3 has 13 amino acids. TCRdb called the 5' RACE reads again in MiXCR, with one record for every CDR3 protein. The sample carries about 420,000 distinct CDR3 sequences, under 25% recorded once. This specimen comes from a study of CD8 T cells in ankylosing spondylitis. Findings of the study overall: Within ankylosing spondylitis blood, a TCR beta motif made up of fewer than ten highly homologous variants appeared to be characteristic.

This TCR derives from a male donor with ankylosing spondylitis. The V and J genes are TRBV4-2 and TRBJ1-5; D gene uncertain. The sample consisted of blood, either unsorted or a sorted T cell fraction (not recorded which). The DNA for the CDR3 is TGTGCCAGCAGCCAAGACTCTGGCAGGTCCCAGCATTTT. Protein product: CASSQDSGRSQHF.